This TCR beta chain was sequenced in a study of cytomegalovirus exposure and HLA in healthy donors. For the study at large: Early release data held around 82 million unique TCRs from HLA-typed donors.

Overall study findings and caveats: Investigators reported 150 to 200 TCR beta chains as tied to cytomegalovirus. In a later analysis, across HLA loci, associated TCR counts were highest for DRB1, lowest for HLA-C.

Concerning this clone: No antigen is known for it.

Trimming cost V 2 bases and J 4 bases, with 10 bases left between them. Germline loops: CDR1 LGHNA, CDR2 YSLEER. The CDR3 has 14 residues. Primers for the PCR totalled 60 Vbeta and 13 Jbeta. The data were produced by immunoSEQ multiplex PCR, yet TCRdb's version contains in-frame clones alone and is incomplete. The sample contains approximately 200,000 clones, 79% of which appear only once. The sample taken for sequencing was PBMCs. V usage is TRBV4-3 and J usage is TRBJ2-3; perhaps TRBD1 as D (5 bases). The sequence derives from a girl under 18 in good health and CMV-seropositive. The CDR3 is CASSQRSRADTQYF. DNA of the CDR3: TGCGCCAGCAGCCAAAGGAGCAGGGCAGATACGCAGTATTTT.